This TCR beta chain was captured by sequencing in a study of low-dose radiotherapy and immunotherapy resistance in tumors. Overall study: Participants in Cohort 2 were given 1 Gy per fraction every two weeks, for 13 Gy over 26 weeks. Cyclophosphamide went in intravenously at 200 mg/m2 every two weeks, one day before radiation and immunotherapy. A dose of 300 mg of oral aspirin was taken by patients daily for four cycles from cycle 1 day 1.

The time point here: before trial treatment. Alpha- and beta-chain coverage of first-strand cDNA came from TRAV- and TRBV-specific primers. TCR amplification involved about 19 PCR cycles with a constant-region primer and V-primer adapter. Amplification of the isolated mRNA used in vitro transcription. TCRdb redid the calling of the reads with MiXCR, one entry per CDR3 protein. The sample records tens of thousands of distinct CDR3 sequences, around 30% being singletons. The table lists this clonotype with many counts. The V segment lost 5 bases and the J segment 5 bases; nucleotides outside the gene matches: 7. CDR1 is SEHNR, CDR2 FQNEAQ, per germline (reference sequence). This CDR3 contains 14 residues.

The origin of this receptor is a female donor with ovarian cancer. The material sequenced was PBMCs, taken before treatment. The genes are TRBV7-9 and TRBJ2-7; 9 bases fit TRBD2. For the CDR3, the DNA is TGTGCCAGCAGCATTAGCGGGAGTAGGGACGAGCAGTACTTC. Its translation: CASSISGSRDEQYF. The complete variable domain, with remaining parts taken from reference TRBV7-9 and TRBJ2-7, reads DTGVSQNPRHKITKRGQNVTFRCDPISEHNRLYWYRQTLGQGPEFLTYFQNEAQLEKSRLLSDRFSAERPKGSFSTLEIQRTEQGDSAMYLCASSISGSRDEQYFGPGTRLTVT.